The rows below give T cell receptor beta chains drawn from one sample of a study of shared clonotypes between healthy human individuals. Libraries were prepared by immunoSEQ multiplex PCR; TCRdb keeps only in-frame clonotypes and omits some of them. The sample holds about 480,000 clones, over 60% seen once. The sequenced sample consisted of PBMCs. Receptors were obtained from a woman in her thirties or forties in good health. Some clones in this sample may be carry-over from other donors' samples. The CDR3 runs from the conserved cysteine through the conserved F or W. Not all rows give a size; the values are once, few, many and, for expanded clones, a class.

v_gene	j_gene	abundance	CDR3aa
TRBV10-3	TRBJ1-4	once	CAISANSGTGNEKLFF
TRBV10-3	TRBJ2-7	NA	CAIGIGTGISYEQYF
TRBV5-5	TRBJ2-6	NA	CASSYGTPSSGANVLTF
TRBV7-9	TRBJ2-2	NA	CASSLVLNGELFF
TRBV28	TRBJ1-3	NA	CASTLVRQPGNTIYF
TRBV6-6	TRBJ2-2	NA	CASSYLSPTGELFF
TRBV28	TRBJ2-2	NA	CASSLLERVHTGELFF
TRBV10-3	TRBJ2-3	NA	CATRSGRGSTDTQYF
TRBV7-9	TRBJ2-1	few	CASSDPGLAGNEQFF
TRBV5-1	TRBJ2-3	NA	CASSLSQLTDTQYF
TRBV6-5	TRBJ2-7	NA	CASSSRRLTYEQYF
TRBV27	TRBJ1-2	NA	CASSPTFWGTLGNYGYTF
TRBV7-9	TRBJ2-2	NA	CASSFRTGDGGELFF
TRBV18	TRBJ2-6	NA	CASSHRGGNRETSGANVLTF
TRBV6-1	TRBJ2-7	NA	CASSAQWGDEQYF
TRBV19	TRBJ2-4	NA	CASKSAGLAKNIQYF
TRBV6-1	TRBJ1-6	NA	CASSPDADNSPLHF
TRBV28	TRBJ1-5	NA	CASSVGQGISSNQPQHF
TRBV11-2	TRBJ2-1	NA	CASSPSGGYNEQFF
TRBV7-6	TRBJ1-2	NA	CASSLAPGMTSGYTF
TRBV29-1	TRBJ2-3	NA	CSVELTSGTDTQYF
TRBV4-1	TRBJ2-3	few	CASSPGPFYGTSGSTTDTQYF
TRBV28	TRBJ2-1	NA	CASSPTGSLNNEQFF
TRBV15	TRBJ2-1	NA	CATRGRQQFF
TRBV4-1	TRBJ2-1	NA	CASSPGPAGGYNEQFF
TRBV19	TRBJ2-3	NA	CASSMAPALSDTQYF
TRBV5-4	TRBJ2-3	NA	CASSSTGADTQYF
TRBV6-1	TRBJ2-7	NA	CASMGTRYYEQYF
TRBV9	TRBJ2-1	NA	CASSARDSGRAYNEQFF
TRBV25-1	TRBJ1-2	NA	CASSEGDGYTF
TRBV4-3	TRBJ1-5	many	CASSQDSRQGYQPQHF
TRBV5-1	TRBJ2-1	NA	CASSLAGTSGTNEQFF
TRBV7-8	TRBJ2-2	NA	CASSSSSGELFF
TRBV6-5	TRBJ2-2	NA	CASSYSAVPGELFF
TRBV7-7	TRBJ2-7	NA	CASSYREGDHEQYF
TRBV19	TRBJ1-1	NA	CASSTYGTENTEAFF
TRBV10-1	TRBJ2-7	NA	CASSESVLKGGPYEQYF
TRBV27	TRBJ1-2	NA	CASSFHGSSYGYTF
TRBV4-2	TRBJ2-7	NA	CASSQDSSYEQYF
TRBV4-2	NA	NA	CASSQDGGQGEQYF